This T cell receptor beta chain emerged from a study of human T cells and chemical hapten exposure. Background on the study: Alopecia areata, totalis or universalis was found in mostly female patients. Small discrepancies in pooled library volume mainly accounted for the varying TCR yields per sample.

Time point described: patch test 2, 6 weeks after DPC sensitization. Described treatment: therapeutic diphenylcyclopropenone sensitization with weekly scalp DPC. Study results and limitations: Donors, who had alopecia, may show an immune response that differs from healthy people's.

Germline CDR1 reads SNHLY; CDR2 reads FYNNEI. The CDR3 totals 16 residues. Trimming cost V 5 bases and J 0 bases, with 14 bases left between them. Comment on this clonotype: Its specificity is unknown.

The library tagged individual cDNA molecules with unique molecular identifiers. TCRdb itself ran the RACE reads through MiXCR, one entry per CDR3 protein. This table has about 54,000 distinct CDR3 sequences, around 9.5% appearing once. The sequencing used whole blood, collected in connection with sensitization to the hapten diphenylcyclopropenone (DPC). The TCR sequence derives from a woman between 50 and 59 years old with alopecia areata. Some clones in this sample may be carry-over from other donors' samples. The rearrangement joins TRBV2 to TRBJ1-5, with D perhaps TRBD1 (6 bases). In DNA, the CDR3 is TGTGCCAGCAGTAATCTACAGGGACATAGCAATCAGCCCCAGCATTTT. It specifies CASSNLQGHSNQPQHF.